The T cell receptor (beta chain) under discussion was sequenced for a study of early T cells in non-severe SARS-CoV-2 infection. Study information: From unsorted whole blood, bulk RNA was sequenced, and the chains remained unpaired.

Trimming took 3 bases from V and 2 from J, leaving 2 bases between them. The CDR3 totals 13 residues. From germline, CDR1 is SEHNR and CDR2 FQNEAQ (reference sequence). One entry per CDR3 protein, called by TCRdb with MiXCR from the 5' RACE reads. The data show tens of thousands of distinct CDR3 sequences, with 10% to 15% seen just once and about 3.9% held by the top ten. The chain combines TRBV7-9 with TRBJ2-6; D gene unclear. The TCR comes from an adult who was a healthcare worker with PCR-confirmed SARS-CoV-2 infection or an uninfected control (not recorded which). What was sequenced was whole blood. The CDR3 coding sequence is TGTGCCAGCAGCTTGACTGGGGCCAACGTCCTGACTTTC. It translates to CASSLTGANVLTF.